Listed below are T cell receptor beta chains from one sample, sequenced in a study of beta chain features in type 1 diabetes. The repertoire was sequenced with immunoSEQ multiplex PCR; TCRdb's copy has only in-frame clones and lacks some. Among fewer than 200,000 clones listed, roughly an eighth were seen once. The sequenced sample was central memory CD4+ T cells from blood. Source of these receptors: a woman under 30 in good health. Both conserved end residues are part of each CDR3. Each record gives: D gene, V gene, J gene, clone size, CDR3 DNA, CDR3 protein. A D gene is named only where the DNA matches it firmly. Not every row has a clone size; where given, it reads once, few, many or a size class.

>TRBD1|TRBV15|TRBJ2-3|few
TGTGCCACCAGCAGGGGGGACAGGGGGCCCGCAGATACGCAGTATTTT
CATSRGDRGPADTQYF
>TRBD2|TRBV29-1|TRBJ2-1|NA
TGCAGCACGAGAAGCGGGAGTGTGAATGAGCAGTTCTTC
CSTRSGSVNEQFF
>NA|TRBV7-9|TRBJ1-1|NA
TGTGCCAGCAGCCCGACACAGAACACTGAAGCTTTCTTT
CASSPTQNTEAFF
>TRBD1|TRBV4-2|TRBJ1-4|NA
TGTGCCAGCAGCCAATCACGGGGACAGGGGGCTGAAAAACTGTTTTTT
CASSQSRGQGAEKLFF
>NA|TRBV30|TRBJ2-2|NA
TGTGCCTGGAGGGCGGAGGGGGGGCCGAACACCGGGGAGCTGTTTTTT
CAWRAEGGPNTGELFF
>NA|TRBV30|TRBJ2-3|NA
TGTGCCTGGAGCCGGGGGGCTAGCGGCTTCACAGATACGCAGTATTTT
CAWSRGASGFTDTQYF
>NA|TRBV29-1|TRBJ2-7|many
TGCAGCGTTGAGACCCCGCCAGGGACACACGAGCAGTACTTC
CSVETPPGTHEQYF
>TRBD2|TRBV7-3|TRBJ2-1|NA
TGTGCCAGCAGCTTATTACAGGCTAGCGGGAGTTCTCCCAATGAGCAGTTCTTC
CASSLLQASGSSPNEQFF
>TRBD2|TRBV7-2|TRBJ2-5|few
TGTGCCAGCAGCCCCCGACTAGCGGGGCCACACCAAGAGACCCAGTACTTC
CASSPRLAGPHQETQYF
>NA|TRBV5-6|TRBJ2-7|NA
TGTGCCAGCAGCTGGGAAAGGGGCGACGAGCAGTACTTC
CASSWERGDEQYF
>NA|TRBV2|TRBJ2-3|few
TGTGCCAGCAAGACTAGACGTAATCTAGATACGCAGTATTTT
CASKTRRNLDTQYF
>NA|TRBV4-1|TRBJ2-1|NA
TGCGCCAGCAGCCTTCGGTTAGGGGACTCTGGGGTCAATGAGCAGTTCTTC
CASSLRLGDSGVNEQFF
>TRBD1|TRBV7-2|TRBJ1-5|few
TGTGCCAGCAGCAAGAGACAGGGTCTCGCTCAGCCCCAGCATTTT
CASSKRQGLAQPQHF
>NA|TRBV2|TRBJ2-1|NA
TGTGCCAGCAGTGAAGAGGGAGGGGGGTATGAGCAGTTCTTC
CASSEEGGGYEQFF
>TRBD1|TRBV10-2|TRBJ1-5|NA
TGCGCCAGCAGCCGACAGGGGGATAGCAATCAGCCCCAGCATTTT
CASSRQGDSNQPQHF
>NA|TRBV11-2|TRBJ2-7|once
TGTGCCAGCAGCTTAACAGGGATAGTTTCCGAGCAGTACTTC
CASSLTGIVSEQYF
>NA|TRBV30|TRBJ2-6|NA
TGTGCCTGGAGTGCCTTCTCTGGGGCCAACGTCCTGACTTTC
CAWSAFSGANVLTF
>NA|TRBV4-2|TRBJ2-1|NA
TGTGCCAGCAGCCAAGAATTGGCAGACGGGGTGCATGAGCAGTTCTTC
CASSQELADGVHEQFF
>NA|TRBV6-5|TRBJ1-2|NA
TGTGCCAGCAGCCGGACAGTTGGCTACACCTTC
CASSRTVGYTF
>NA|TRBV28|TRBJ2-7|few
TGTGCCAGCAGTCTTCTCGCCGGGTACGAGCAGTACTTC
CASSLLAGYEQYF
>NA|TRBV23-1|TRBJ1-1|NA
TGCGCCAGCGACCAGGGATCCGCTTGGGAAGCTTTCTTT
CASDQGSAWEAFF
>TRBD2|TRBV28|TRBJ2-1|few
TGTGCCAGCAGTTTGACTAGCGGAGCCCGCACCTACAATGAGCAGTTCTTC
CASSLTSGARTYNEQFF
>TRBD2|TRBV4-3|TRBJ2-2|NA
TGCGCCAGCAGCCAAGGGCAGCTAGCGGGAGGTACCGGGGAGCTGTTTTTT
CASSQGQLAGGTGELFF
>NA|TRBV18|TRBJ1-1|NA
TGTGCCAGCTCACTTCAGGGGTCGAACACTGAAGCTTTCTTT
CASSLQGSNTEAFF
>NA|TRBV6-5|TRBJ2-7|NA
TGTGCCAGCAGTTACGGAGGGCCAGGCCTTTTCGACGAGCAGTACTTC
CASSYGGPGLFDEQYF
>NA|TRBV2|TRBJ2-3|few
TGTGCCAGCGGGGCGGCGGGAAGCACAGATACGCAGTATTTT
CASGAAGSTDTQYF
>NA|TRBV7-6|TRBJ2-7|few
TGTGCCAGCAGCGTGACTAGTAGGGTAACCGAGCAGTACTTC
CASSVTSRVTEQYF
>TRBD2|TRBV28|TRBJ2-7|NA
TGTGCCAGCAGTTCCTTGCTAGCGGGGAGCTCCTACGAGCAGTACTTC
CASSSLLAGSSYEQYF
>NA|TRBV20-1|TRBJ2-1|few
TGCAGTGCCTGGGAGCGTCTTGAGCAGTTCTTC
CSAWERLEQFF
>TRBD1|TRBV25-1|TRBJ2-1|few
TGTGCCAGCAGTGAAGCGGGACAGGGGGCCTTCATGGAGCAGTTCTTC
CASSEAGQGAFMEQFF
>NA|TRBV29-1|TRBJ2-2|NA
TGCAGCGCCCGCCCCGGAGTGGGTACCGGGGAGCTGTTTTTT
CSARPGVGTGELFF
>TRBD2|TRBV9|TRBJ2-7|NA
TGTGCCAGCAGCGGGGGGGGGACTAGCGGGAGCGGCGAGCAGTACTTC
CASSGGGTSGSGEQYF
>NA|TRBV7-2|TRBJ2-1|NA
TGTGCCAGCAGCTTAGCCTCTACCCACAATGAGCAGTTCTTC
CASSLASTHNEQFF
>NA|TRBV29-1|TRBJ1-5|NA
TGCAGCGTCTCCGCGGGAGGCAATCAGCCCCAGCATTTT
CSVSAGGNQPQHF
>TRBD2|TRBV29-1|TRBJ2-7|NA
TGCAGCGTTGACCTCGGGAGGAATACCGAGCAGTACTTC
CSVDLGRNTEQYF
>TRBD1|TRBV15|TRBJ1-3|NA
TGTGCCACCAGCCCGGGACAGGGACTAAGAACCATATATTTT
CATSPGQGLRTIYF
>TRBD2|TRBV18|TRBJ2-7|few
TGTGCCAGCTCACCGACGGCCTGGGGGGGAGAGCAGTACTTC
CASSPTAWGGEQYF
>NA|TRBV6-5|TRBJ1-4|few
TGTGCCAGCAGTTACTCCGGGAGTGCAACTAATGAAAAACTGTTTTTT
CASSYSGSATNEKLFF
>TRBD2|TRBV6-6|TRBJ2-5|few
TGTGCCAGCGGCCTAGCGGGAGGGCTGGGGGAGACCCAGTACTTC
CASGLAGGLGETQYF
>NA|TRBV25-1|TRBJ2-1|NA
TGTGCCAGCAGTGAAGTAGCGAGTAACTACAATGAGCAGTTCTTC
CASSEVASNYNEQFF
>NA|TRBV6-6|TRBJ1-2|few
TGTGCCAGCAGTTCTCGGACGAGCGGCTATGACTATGGCTACACCTTC
CASSSRTSGYDYGYTF
>TRBD2|TRBV15|TRBJ2-1|few
TGTGCCACCAGCAGAGGTGGACTAGCGGGGGGTGAAGAGCAGTTCTTC
CATSRGGLAGGEEQFF
>NA|TRBV5-6|TRBJ1-5|few
TGTGCCAGCAGGAGGGCCCTAGATAGCAATCAGCCCCAGCATTTT
CASRRALDSNQPQHF
>TRBD2|TRBV5-1|TRBJ2-5|NA
TGCGCCAGCAGAGCGAGAGCGGGAGTCATAGAGACCCAGTACTTC
CASRARAGVIETQYF
>TRBD2|TRBV7-2|TRBJ2-5|few
TGTGCCAGCACCTTTAGCGGGAGCCGGGAGACCCAGTACTTC
CASTFSGSRETQYF
>NA|TRBV11-3|TRBJ2-2|few
TGTGCCAGCAGGAGGGGAGGCCACACCGGGGAGCTGTTTTTT
CASRRGGHTGELFF
>NA|TRBV30|TRBJ2-5|NA
TGTGCCTGGACCGGACAGCAAGAGACCCAGTACTTC
CAWTGQQETQYF
>TRBD2|TRBV4-2|TRBJ2-5|few
TGTGCCAGCAGCCAAGATCCCAGTAGCGGGAGTGAGACCCAGTACTTC
CASSQDPSSGSETQYF
>TRBD2|TRBV28|TRBJ2-5|few
TGTGCCGCCGGGCTGGTAGCGGGACAAGAGACCCAGTACTTC
CAAGLVAGQETQYF
>TRBD1|TRBV5-1|TRBJ2-1|NA
TGCGCCAGCAGCGGACAGGCTGCCTACAATGAGCAGTTCTTC
CASSGQAAYNEQFF
>NA|TRBV30|TRBJ2-1|few
TGTGCCTGGAGTGTAGGAGCAAGCTCCTACAATGAGCAGTTCTTC
CAWSVGASSYNEQFF